These T cell receptor beta chains were read from a single sample in a study of regulatory T cells in long-lasting Graves disease. MiXCR was run by TCRdb on the multiplex PCR reads, yielding one entry per CDR3 protein. This table has a few hundred thousand distinct CDR3 sequences, roughly 10% appearing once. These data were also reused for a study on T cells in Graves' hyperthyroidism and ophthalmopathy.

Sequencing used peripheral blood mononuclear cells (PBMCs), obtained at new diagnosis, from a patient treated with antithyroid drugs. The receptor set was obtained from a woman aged 18-30 years with Graves disease. Both conserved end residues are part of each CDR3. D genes are given only for firm matches. The size entry is marked missing in some rows and otherwise reads once, few, many or a size class.

TRBJ2-2 TRBD2 many TRBV7-2 TGTGCCAGCAGCTCTAGCGGGGGCGCGAACACCGGGGAGCTGTTTTTT CASSSSGGANTGELFF
TRBJ2-1 - - TRBV20-1 TGCAGTGCCCCTCTACCGAGCTCCTACAATGAGCAGTTCTTC CSAPLPSSYNEQFF
TRBJ2-3 - many TRBV3-1 TGTGCCAGCAGCCAAGCTCGGTCTAGCCGGGCGGCAGATACGCAGTATTTT CASSQARSSRAADTQYF
TRBJ2-1 - - TRBV19 TGTGCCAGTAGTATAGTAGGACTGCCCTACAATGAGCAGTTCTTC CASSIVGLPYNEQFF
TRBJ1-1 - many TRBV6-5 TGTGCCAGCAGTTACTCGAAGGGCACTGAAGCTTTCTTT CASSYSKGTEAFF
TRBJ2-1 - many TRBV12-3/TRBV12-4 TGTGCCAGCAGTCTACAGGGTACTGTGTACAATGAGCAGTTCTTC CASSLQGTVYNEQFF
TRBJ1-1 - many TRBV11-1 TGTGCCAGCAGCCCCCGGGGGGGCTGGGGCACTGAAGCTTTCTTT CASSPRGGWGTEAFF
TRBJ2-7 - many TRBV3-1 TGTGCCAGCAGCCGAGGGGACCACGAGCAGTACTTC CASSRGDHEQYF
TRBJ1-2 - few TRBV5-4 TGTGCCAGCAGCTTGTCTCCAGCGGAACAGCGATCTCATGGCTACACCTTC CASSLSPAEQRSHGYTF
TRBJ2-7 - few TRBV7-2 TGTGCCAGCAGCTTAGTTTCTTTCACCTACGAGCAGTACTTC CASSLVSFTYEQYF
TRBJ2-1 TRBD2 many TRBV20-1 TGCAGTGCTGCAGGGACTAACTACAATGAGCAGTTCTTC CSAAGTNYNEQFF
TRBJ2-1 TRBD2 many TRBV5-1 TGCGCCAGCAGCTTGGGGACGGGGGGGCGCCCCTACAATGAGCAGTTCTTC CASSLGTGGRPYNEQFF
TRBJ1-2 - many TRBV3-1 TGTGCCAGCAGTACGACCCGCCAGGCGTCTGAGGGTGGCTACACCTTC CASSTTRQASEGGYTF
TRBJ2-5 TRBD2 many TRBV28 TGTGCCAGCAGTAACACGGGACTAGCGGTAGGAGAGACCCAGTACTTC CASSNTGLAVGETQYF
TRBJ1-1 TRBD1 many TRBV12-3/TRBV12-4 TGTGCCAGCAGTCTTTCAGGGGGCGCGTTCACTGAAGCTTTCTTT CASSLSGGAFTEAFF
TRBJ2-3 - many TRBV7-3 TGTGCCAGCAGCTCCCTAAACGGGAGAGGCACAGATACGCAGTATTTT CASSSLNGRGTDTQYF
TRBJ2-7 - many TRBV12-3/TRBV12-4 TGTGCCAGCAGCCCGACAGGATACGAGCAGTACTTC CASSPTGYEQYF
TRBJ2-1 - many TRBV27 TGTGCCAGCAGTTTATCGGGGCTAGCGATGGGGGAGCAGTTCTTC CASSLSGLAMGEQFF
TRBJ2-1 TRBD1 few TRBV6-1 TGTGCCAGCAGTACGGCTTCGGGACAGGGCCTCGATGAGCAGTTCTTC CASSTASGQGLDEQFF
TRBJ2-4 TRBD1 many TRBV5-5 TGTGCCAGCGGACAGGGAGGTTCCGAAAACATTCAGTACTTC CASGQGGSENIQYF
TRBJ2-7 TRBD2 many TRBV27 TGTGCCAGCAGCCCCCAACTAGCGGGAAATGTCGAGCAGTACTTC CASSPQLAGNVEQYF
TRBJ2-3 TRBD1 many TRBV20-1 TGCAGTGCCGTCGACAGGGGGGATACGCAGTATTTT CSAVDRGDTQYF
TRBJ2-7 - few TRBV7-2 TGTGCCAGCAGCCTCAGCCGATCTAGGGGAGAGCAGTACTTC CASSLSRSRGEQYF
TRBJ2-3 TRBD2 - TRBV6-1 TGTGCCAGTACTAGCGGGAGGGTACTCGGCGATACGCAGTATTTT CASTSGRVLGDTQYF
TRBJ2-1 - few TRBV6-1 TGTGCCAGCAGACGAGGGGGGGGTCGTCTGTATGAGCAGTTCTTC CASRRGGGRLYEQFF
TRBJ1-1 - - TRBV30 TGTGCCTGGAGTGTACGAGCCGGGTGGGGTGCTGAAGCTTTCTTT CAWSVRAGWGAEAFF
TRBJ2-3 - - TRBV6-2/TRBV6-3 TGTGCCAGCACTTCGTACCCTGGCACAGATACGCAGTATTTT CASTSYPGTDTQYF
TRBJ2-3 TRBD2 - TRBV30 TGTGCCTGGCGTAGCGGGAGAGGCACAGATACGCAGTATTTT CAWRSGRGTDTQYF
TRBJ1-5 - - TRBV20-1 TGCAGTGCTAGGGCATTAGGGACTTATAGCAATCAGCCCCAGCATTTT CSARALGTYSNQPQHF
TRBJ2-1 - many TRBV6-2/TRBV6-3 TGTGCCAGCGGGGGCAGCTCCTACAATGAGCAGTTCTTC CASGGSSYNEQFF
TRBJ1-6 - - TRBV4-1 TGCGCCAGCAGCCAAGAACGACAGCTTGCCTATAATTCACCCCTCCACTTT CASSQERQLAYNSPLHF
TRBJ2-1 TRBD2 - TRBV5-4 TGTGCCAGCAGCTCTTACCTCCTTCTTAGCGGGTATAACAATGAGCAGTTCTTC CASSSYLLLSGYNNEQFF
TRBJ2-3 TRBD2 many TRBV2 TGTGCCAGTCAATTGCTATGGTCTAGCGGGGGGTCTGATACGCAGTATTTT CASQLLWSSGGSDTQYF
TRBJ1-1 - many TRBV6-5 TGTGCCAGCAGTTATACCCCAGCTGAAGCTTTCTTT CASSYTPAEAFF
TRBJ1-2 - many TRBV20-1 TGCAGTGCTAGAGGTATACAGGGAACCGGCTACACCTTC CSARGIQGTGYTF
TRBJ2-5 - many TRBV20-1 TGCAGTGCTAGCGCGGAGTCCCCCCAAGAGACCCAGTACTTC CSASAESPQETQYF
TRBJ2-5 - many TRBV19 TGTGCCAGTAGTATCTCTCTCTCGGGCGAGACCCAGTACTTC CASSISLSGETQYF
TRBJ2-3 - few TRBV7-9 TGTGCCAGCAGCTTAGCCCGGGCGAGGCAGTATTTT CASSLARARQYF
TRBJ2-1 - few TRBV28 TGTGCCAGCAGTTTTAGGGAGCAGTTCTTC CASSFREQFF
TRBJ1-6 TRBD1 many TRBV6-6 TGTGCCAGCAGTTACTCGATCCCGCCCACACAGGGGAAGAGGCCTAATTCACCCCTCCACTTT CASSYSIPPTQGKRPNSPLHF
TRBJ1-6 - - TRBV9 TGTGCCAGCAGCGACGCTGAAAGGGATTCACCCCTCCACTTT CASSDAERDSPLHF
TRBJ2-7 - - TRBV5-1 TGCGCCAGCAGCTTGGGTGGCATCTTTTACGAGCAGTACTTC CASSLGGIFYEQYF
TRBJ1-1 - many TRBV12-3/TRBV12-4 TGTGCCAGCAGGATTCGACCCATGAACACTGAAGCTTTCTTT CASRIRPMNTEAFF
TRBJ2-2 - many TRBV11-2 TGTGCCAGCAGCTTAGTTTTCAGCGCCGTTTGGGAGCTGTTTTTT CASSLVFSAVWELFF
TRBJ1-1 - few TRBV4-1 TGCGCCAGCAGCCAAGAGGCTCGGGGCTCTTACACTGAAGCTTTCTTT CASSQEARGSYTEAFF
TRBJ1-3 - many TRBV6-1 TGTGCCAGCACCGGGAGACCCGGAAACACCATATATTTT CASTGRPGNTIYF
TRBJ2-5 - many TRBV7-6 TGTGCCAGCAGCTCCCCTGGGGGGGCGATAATAATACAAGAGACCCAGTACTTC CASSSPGGAIIIQETQYF
TRBJ2-6 - - TRBV19 TGTGCCAGTAGTAGGGGGCTCGGGGCCAACGTCCTGACTTTC CASSRGLGANVLTF
TRBJ2-4 - few TRBV28 TGTGCCAGCAGTTCGACTCCCTCGGGGGCCAAAAACATTCAGTACTTC CASSSTPSGAKNIQYF
TRBJ2-5 - - TRBV7-3 TGTGCCAGCAGCTCCCAAGGGTGGGAGACCCAGTACTTC CASSSQGWETQYF
TRBJ2-3 TRBD1 many TRBV15 TGTGCCACCAGCAGAGATCGGCGTCAGGGGGCAACAGATACGCAGTATTTT CATSRDRRQGATDTQYF
TRBJ2-3 TRBD2 many TRBV10-3 TGTGCCATCAGCCCCTCGGGAGGGTCCGGCACAGATACGCAGTATTTT CAISPSGGSGTDTQYF
TRBJ1-4 - many TRBV6-2/TRBV6-3 TGTGCCAGCAGTTACTCGTGGGGGAGGAATGAAAAACTGTTTTTT CASSYSWGRNEKLFF
TRBJ2-2 TRBD2 - TRBV20-1 TGCAGTGCTAGAGATCTGCTAGCGGGAGTTTACGGGGAGCTGTTTTTT CSARDLLAGVYGELFF
TRBJ1-1 - many TRBV27 TGTGCCAGCAGTTCCGGGCCCCTGGACGGAGCTTTCTTT CASSSGPLDGAFF
TRBJ2-7 - many TRBV28 TGTGCCAGCAGTTTATGGCGACGGGTGAAGGACTTC CASSLWRRVKDF
TRBJ2-1 - many TRBV11-3 TGTGCCTCCTCCCCCAGGGGCGATGAGCAGTTCTTC CASSPRGDEQFF